This TCR beta chain is drawn from a study of blood T cell repertoires in COVID-19. Background on the study: T cells, B-cell-depleted T cells, or PBMCs provided the cDNA or gDNA that served as material.

This CDR3 is 15 amino acids long. The trim removed 1 base at V and 2 bases at J, leaving 3 bases unmatched. Germline V gene data show CDR1 as SNHLY and CDR2 as FYNNEI. Assay: immunoSEQ multiplex PCR; the TCRdb copy retains only in-frame clones and omits some. The sample yields approximately 220,000 clones, about 88% seen once. The clonotype originates from a man aged 55-75 years with acute or convalescent COVID-19. Sequencing input: peripheral blood. The V call is TRBV2, the J call TRBJ2-5; TRBD2 matches at 8 bases. The CDR3 is CASSEVAGPQETQYF. The CDR3 region has the DNA TGTGCCAGCAGTGAAGTAGCGGGGCCTCAAGAGACCCAGTACTTC.